This TCR beta chain is from a study of identical twins' blood T cells. On the study more broadly: Roughly 50 million reads covered roughly six alpha-chain and roughly six beta-chain libraries.

TCRdb passed the 5' RACE reads through MiXCR, listing each CDR3 protein once. Of 350,000 to 400,000 distinct CDR3 sequences listed, under 30% are singletons. CDR3 length: 14 amino acids. V was trimmed by 0 bases and J by 2 bases, leaving 8 bases between them. CDR1 SGHRS and CDR2 YFSETQ come from the germline V gene. This clonotype was observed a few times. This TCR came from a woman aged 18-55 years in good health. Sequencing was performed on PBMCs. The V and J genes are TRBV5-1 and TRBJ1-1; D is undetermined. The DNA for the CDR3 is TGCGCCAGCAGCTTGGCATCGATCAACACTGAAGCTTTCTTT. Translation gives CASSLASINTEAFF.